A selection of T cell receptor beta chains follows, all from one sample in a study of blood T cell repertoires in COVID-19. Libraries were prepared by immunoSEQ multiplex PCR; TCRdb keeps only in-frame clonotypes and omits some of them. Of roughly 290,000 clones detected, 70% to 90% appear once; the ten largest clones hold approximately 4%. The material sequenced was PBMCs or T cells enriched from blood (not recorded which). The receptors originated from a woman in her thirties who had recovered from COVID-19. Each CDR3 is given with its conserved first and last residue. Fields, in order: D gene, clone size, J gene, V gene, CDR3 DNA, CDR3 protein. A D gene is named only where the DNA matches it firmly. Not all rows give a size; the values are once, few, many and, for expanded clones, a class.

D gene: TRBD2
clone size: NA
J gene: TRBJ2-7
V gene: TRBV10-1
CDR3 DNA: TGCGCCAGCAGTGACTCCGGACTAGCGGGGCCCCCCTACGAGCAGTACTTC
CDR3 protein: CASSDSGLAGPPYEQYF

D gene: NA
clone size: NA
J gene: TRBJ2-2
V gene: TRBV19
CDR3 DNA: TGTGCCAGTAGCCATAACAGGGAATCTGTCTACACCGGGGAGCTGTTTTTT
CDR3 protein: CASSHNRESVYTGELFF

D gene: NA
clone size: few
J gene: TRBJ1-1
V gene: TRBV30
CDR3 DNA: TGTGCCTGGAGTGTATCAAGGGGAGAAGCTTTCTTT
CDR3 protein: CAWSVSRGEAFF

D gene: NA
clone size: once
J gene: TRBJ2-5
V gene: TRBV5-1
CDR3 DNA: TGCGCCAGCGGTACCGGGACACATCAAGAGACCCAGTACTTC
CDR3 protein: CASGTGTHQETQYF

D gene: NA
clone size: NA
J gene: TRBJ1-4
V gene: TRBV7-2
CDR3 DNA: TGTGCCAGCAGCACCCGACAGGCAACTAATGAAAAACTGTTTTTT
CDR3 protein: CASSTRQATNEKLFF

D gene: TRBD2
clone size: NA
J gene: TRBJ2-7
V gene: TRBV10-3
CDR3 DNA: TGTGCCATCAGTGAGTCTTTGGGGGGGACCCTAAGCAACGAGCAGTACTTC
CDR3 protein: CAISESLGGTLSNEQYF

D gene: TRBD1
clone size: NA
J gene: TRBJ1-2
V gene: TRBV2
CDR3 DNA: TGTGCCAGCCTTGTAGGACAGGGCGTCTATGGCTACACCTTC
CDR3 protein: CASLVGQGVYGYTF

D gene: TRBD1
clone size: NA
J gene: TRBJ2-7
V gene: TRBV28
CDR3 DNA: TGTGCCAGCAGTTTAGGGACAGGGATTTCCGAGCAGTACTTC
CDR3 protein: CASSLGTGISEQYF

D gene: NA
clone size: NA
J gene: TRBJ2-7
V gene: TRBV6-5
CDR3 DNA: TGTGCCAGCAGTTCCGGGACACCCGCCTACGAGCAGTACTTC
CDR3 protein: CASSSGTPAYEQYF

D gene: NA
clone size: NA
J gene: TRBJ1-5
V gene: TRBV28
CDR3 DNA: TGTGCCAGCAGTTTAGGTTCGCGAGGGTCCAATCAGCCCCAGCATTTT
CDR3 protein: CASSLGSRGSNQPQHF

D gene: NA
clone size: NA
J gene: TRBJ2-3
V gene: TRBV7-7
CDR3 DNA: TGTGCCAGCAGCTCTACCGGGAGCACCACAGATACGCAGTATTTT
CDR3 protein: CASSSTGSTTDTQYF

D gene: NA
clone size: NA
J gene: TRBJ1-6
V gene: TRBV7-2
CDR3 DNA: TGTGCCAGCAGCTTAACAGGGAAGGACTCACCCCTCCACTTT
CDR3 protein: CASSLTGKDSPLHF

D gene: TRBD2
clone size: NA
J gene: TRBJ2-1
V gene: TRBV3-1/TRBV3-2
CDR3 DNA: TGTGCCAGCAGCCAAGATTTAGCGGGGTCCTACAATGAGCAGTTCTTC
CDR3 protein: CASSQDLAGSYNEQFF